Detailed here is one T cell receptor beta chain. The sample originates from a study of blood T cell repertoires in COVID-19. The CDR3 spans 13 residues. In germline, CDR1 is MDHEN, CDR2 SYDVKM. V was shortened by 5 bases and J by 6 bases, with 11 bases between the two germline ends. TCRdb's copy holds only in-frame clones and misses some; the assay was immunoSEQ multiplex PCR. Of hundreds of thousands of clones listed, around four fifths are singletons. Sequencing was carried out using peripheral blood. The receptor was derived from a man aged 80 or over with acute or convalescent COVID-19. The chain is built from TRBV28 and TRBJ2-1; no definite D call. The CDR3 sequence is CASSPHDTNEQFF. Written as DNA, the CDR3 is TGTGCCAGCAGTCCCCATGACACCAATGAGCAGTTCTTC.